This T cell receptor (beta chain) was captured by sequencing in a study of PD-L1 blockade in urothelial cancer listed by TCRdb under 2017. At the level of the whole study: Therapy was started around 2014 for all patients, and atezolizumab 1,200 mg was administered intravenously every 3 weeks. About 90% of the roughly 29 patients were males with bladder-origin urothelial cancer, and 18 of 29 reported a prior smoking history. Patients had an ECOG performance status of 0 or 1 and had received between 0 and 3 prior chemotherapy regimens. Blood samples were analyzed 3 weeks after the start of treatment (second dose) and 6 weeks after the start of treatment. Blood samples gave a median of around 140,000 T cells and tens of thousands of unique TCRs, with a median clonality of approximately 0.08. The study, an exploratory multi-omic analysis, examined somatic, immune and clinical correlates of response to PD-L1 blockade with atezolizumab in urothelial cancer. Pretreatment tumor samples and matched peripheral blood, collected serially before and after atezolizumab treatment, underwent TCR sequencing. Durable clinical benefit was defined as progression-free survival longer than 6 months, and TCR features were also tested against progression-free and overall survival. In the same patients, whole exome sequencing and RNA sequencing of pretreatment tumors were performed in addition to TCR sequencing. Durable clinical benefit was achieved by nine patients but not by the remaining 20. Approximately 30 patients had pretreatment blood TCR-seq, roughly 24 had at least one posttreatment blood collection, and roughly 24 had tumor TCR-seq. Results and caveats for the whole study, not just this receptor: Because the sample size was small (n of about 30) and many of the analyses were exploratory, the results are meant to be hypothesis-generating. Improved progression-free and overall survival was found to be associated with pretreatment peripheral blood TCR clonality below the median. At 3 weeks after the start of treatment, tumor-associated TCR clones in peripheral blood had expanded more in patients with durable benefit (n ≈ 24, p = 0.022).

The time point label here, explained by the study, means: pretreatment peripheral blood. The cohort comprised 29 patients with locally advanced or metastatic urothelial carcinoma treated at Memorial Sloan Kettering on a trial protocol. Peripheral blood mononuclear cells were collected pretreatment and during treatment, with between 1 and 8 total time points obtained per patient. The Qiagen DNeasy Blood extraction kit was used to purify genomic DNA from total PBMCs and from tumor samples. PBMCs were collected pretreatment and during treatment, and were isolated and stored as previously described. Synthetic TCR analog templates were spiked into each PCR to estimate absolute template abundance from read counts. The immunoSEQ assay used bias-controlled V and J gene primers to amplify TCRbeta CDR3 regions from genomic DNA. Sequencing of rearranged TCRbeta segments was performed at approximately 20X coverage. Regarding the original processing steps: Sequencing errors were corrected by clustering, and CDR3s were annotated against IMGT so that V, D and J genes could be assigned. Out-of-frame and stop-codon sequences were excluded, and only productive TCRbeta rearrangements were used in downstream analyses. Clonality was computed as one minus Shannon entropy normalized by the log of the number of unique productive sequences. Clones differing between time points or between blood and tumor were identified by Fisher's exact test with Benjamini-Hochberg correction at adjusted p below 0.01. TCRdb's version of the immuneACCESS table is confined to in-frame rearrangements and falls short of the full clone set. An unresolved V gene accounts for under half of the shortfall where checked; the remainder is of unknown origin. V and J calls and clone size are copied from that table; D and trimming were computed from the DNA. For this sample there are approximately 32,000 clones; approximately 85% appear just once. The leading ten clones occupy 6% to 7% of the sample.

The germline ends are 11 bases apart after V is trimmed by 4 bases and J by 10 bases. Including cysteine and phenylalanine, the CDR3 has 13 amino acids. The read is trimmed to its CDR3 DNA, 39 bases read in frame from base 1. The CDR1 and CDR2 encoded by the germline V gene (reference sequence) are MNHNY and SVGAGI. With respect to this clone: Its antigen is currently not known. No base qualities exist here, and no much larger clone lies one base off it.

This specimen was PBMCs, taken around atezolizumab (anti-PD-L1) treatment. The sequence was obtained from a man aged 55 to 70 with urothelial cancer. The sequence is built from TRBV6-6 and TRBJ1-6; no D gene can be assigned with confidence. For the CDR3, the sequence is CASSSPTGSPLHF. The DNA sequence is as follows: TGTGCCAGCAGTTCCCCGACGGGGTCACCCCTCCACTTT.